This T cell receptor (beta chain) comes out of a study of T cells in Graves' hyperthyroidism and ophthalmopathy. The investigators amplified TCR beta CDR3 regions from RNA transcripts. Carried out on the TCR CDR3, a first-round RT-PCR used the HTBI primer set. TCRdb reanalysed the multiplex PCR reads using MiXCR and keeps one entry per CDR3 protein. The data show 530,000 or so distinct CDR3 sequences, approximately 25% seen once. Trimming removed 6 bases from V and 6 bases from J, with 23 bases in between. The V gene's germline CDR1 is MDHEN and CDR2 SYDVKM. CDR3 length equals 17 residues. The receptor's source is a woman in her 30s with Graves' ophthalmopathy. The sequenced sample consisted of blood. The chain combines TRBV28 with TRBJ2-2; possibly TRBD2 for D (5 bases). Here the CDR3 reads CASRFIRSALVAGELFF. DNA of the CDR3: TGTGCCAGCAGATTTATCCGGTCTGCACTAGTGGCCGGGGAGCTGTTTTTT.